This T cell receptor (beta chain) was sequenced during a study of cytomegalovirus exposure and HLA in healthy donors. Likely unrecorded immune exposures existed in these nominally healthy donors. In regard to this clone: What it recognizes is unknown.

Trimming took 3 bases from V and 3 from J; bases not matched to a gene: 5. Germline V gene sequence: CDR1 SGHNT, CDR2 YYREEE (reference sequence). The CDR3 covers 14 residues. Study-wide results and caveats: Links to common viral pathogens appeared, in a later analysis, for several of the most significant clusters. Sequencing had likely introduced a cluster of highly shared sequence variants as an artifact.

The PCR ran on 60 Vbeta and 13 Jbeta primers. The protocol was immunoSEQ multiplex PCR, while the TCRdb copy is restricted to in-frame clones and leaves out a portion. The table shows over 110,000 clones, with 82% occurring only once. The origin of this receptor is a male donor in good health and CMV-seronegative. V and J are TRBV5-4 and TRBJ2-5; 7 positions agree with TRBD2. Specimen: PBMCs. The CDR3 nucleotides read TGTGCCAGCAGCTATGGGAGGGCTGAAGAGACCCAGTACTTC. Encoded protein: CASSYGRAEETQYF.